These 25 T cell receptor beta chains were all obtained from the same sample, sequenced in a study of T cells in Graves' hyperthyroidism and ophthalmopathy (dated 2019 in TCRdb). The library was produced with multiplex PCR. Data came from an Illumina HiSeq 2000. TCR beta CDR3 regions were amplified from RNA transcripts. The first round of RT-PCR for the TCR CDR3 was performed with the HTBI primer set and the Qiagen OneStep RT-PCR kit. The public reads were run again by TCRdb, first through fastp at Q25 and then through MiXCR, and only productive beta chains were kept. Rows merge per CDR3 protein into single entries with the most common DNA and genes. A total of 250,000 to 300,000 distinct CDR3 sequences appear in this sample, about a sixth of them only once. The ten largest clones add up to roughly 53% of the sample. The sample taken for sequencing was blood. These receptors all come from a woman aged 55-69 years with Graves' ophthalmopathy.

This clonotype was detected ten times or more. The rearrangement uses TRBV20-1 and TRBJ2-3; the D gene is possibly TRBD1 (6 bases). Trimming shortened V by 5 bases and J by 5 bases, and 11 bases separated the two germline ends. This CDR3 comprises 12 residues. Germline V gene data show CDR1 as DFQATT and CDR2 as SNEGSKA (reference sequence). CDR3 region: CSAPRGGDTQYF. CDR3 coding DNA: TGCAGTGCTCCTCGAGGGGGAGATACGCAGTATTTT.

As concerns this clonotype: One base away lies a much larger clone, so this may be a sequencing read error. J is TRBJ2-3 and V is TRBV11-2, with 7 bases fitting TRBD2. CDR1 and CDR2 (germline): SGHAT, FQNNGV. This CDR3 comprises 17 residues. CDR3 loop: CASSLPGEGQSADTRYF. CDR3 DNA sequence: TGTGCCAGCAGTTTACCCGGGGAGGGTCAAAGCGCAGATACGCGGTATTTT.

This clonotype was counted at least ten times. V is TRBV4-1 and J is TRBJ1-1; 7 bases map to TRBD1. V lost 1 base and J lost 1; bases outside the gene matches: 3. The germline V gene encodes CDR1 MGHRA and CDR2 YSYEKL. This CDR3 has 15 amino acids. The CDR3 sequence: CASSQGGQRNTEAFF. In nucleotides, the CDR3 is TGCGCCAGCAGCCAAGGGGGACAGAGGAACACTGAAGCTTTCTTT.

The rearrangement links TRBV19 to TRBJ2-3; TRBD1 aligns across 9 bases. The CDR3 is 14 amino acids. J lost 5 bases, V lost 6 bases, and 6 bases had no gene match. Germline V CDR1 and CDR2: LNHDA, SQIVND (reference sequence). Here the CDR3 DNA reads TGTGCCAGTAGGCTACAGGGGGCAGAAGATACGCAGTATTTT. This codes for CASRLQGAEDTQYF.

There are many counts of this clonotype. The gene calls are TRBV7-2 and TRBJ1-5; weak D call: TRBD1 (5 bases). CDR1 is SGHTA and CDR2 is FQGNSA in the germline V gene. This CDR3 region has 14 residues. The V and J ends lost 1 base and 10 bases respectively, with 14 bases between them. CDR3 nucleotides: TGTGCCAGCAGCTTAGAGGGACTGGGGTCTCCCCAGCATTTT. Translation: CASSLEGLGSPQHF.

The CDR3 loop reads CASSLKGGLPGTQYF. The CDR3 coding sequence is TGTGCCAGCAGCTTAAAAGGGGGACTTCCAGGGACCCAGTACTTC. The chain carries TRBV7-3 and TRBJ2-5; D assignment may be TRBD1 or TRBD2 (6 bases each). CDR1 SGHTA and CDR2 FQGTGA come from the germline V gene. The CDR3 has 15 amino acids. The germline V and J ends were trimmed by 1 base and 7 bases, with 16 bases remaining between them.

The chain recombines TRBV7-3 with TRBJ2-1; 7 positions match TRBD2. Germline loops: CDR1 SGHTA, CDR2 FQGTGA. The CDR3 totals 16 residues. V lost 0 bases, J lost 8 bases, and 10 bases stayed unmatched. The CDR3 region is CASSLTWRESPDEQFF. The CDR3 DNA is TGTGCCAGCAGCTTAACGTGGCGGGAGAGCCCGGATGAGCAGTTCTTC.

This clonotype was detected many times. The V gene is TRBV2, the J gene TRBJ1-5; D gene uncertain. With 5 bases removed from V and 1 base from J, the gap between germline ends came to 15 bases. The germline gives CDR1 SNHLY, CDR2 FYNNEI. This CDR3 has 16 residues. CDR3 DNA sequence: TGTGCCAGCAGTCTGGGCGGTGGAGGGAGCAATCAGCCCCAGCATTTT. Translated, it gives CASSLGGGGSNQPQHF.

This clonotype was found many times. V usage is TRBV18 and J usage is TRBJ1-1; 7 bases line up with TRBD1. The germline gives CDR1 KGHSH, CDR2 LQKENI. Germline trimming cut 3 bases from V and 10 bases from J; bases unmatched to any gene: 11. CDR3 length: 14 residues. CDR3 coding DNA: TGTGCCAGCTCACCTACGGACAGGCCAGAGGGAGCTTTCTTT. Translating gives CASSPTDRPEGAFF.

This clonotype was counted many times. The chain recombines TRBV5-1 with TRBJ2-5; perhaps TRBD1 as D (6 bases). Germline lookup yields CDR1 SGHRS and CDR2 YFSETQ. The germline V and J ends were trimmed by 4 bases and 5 bases, with 21 bases remaining between them. This CDR3 region has 16 residues. The CDR3: CASSPAALGGRETQYF. In DNA form, the CDR3 reads TGCGCCAGCAGCCCGGCGGCCTTAGGGGGAAGGGAGACCCAGTACTTC.

This clonotype showed up many times. The chain couples TRBV2 to TRBJ1-6, with 9 bases matching TRBD1. The CDR3 is 13 amino acids. The J segment lost 8 bases and the V segment lost 6 bases, leaving 2 bases of the junction unmatched. Germline CDR1 is SNHLY and CDR2 is FYNNEI. CDR3 sequence: CASRGQGDSPLHF. The CDR3 DNA sequence: TGTGCCAGCAGGGGACAGGGTGATTCACCCCTCCACTTT.

Ten or more counts support this clonotype. The chain employs TRBV27 and TRBJ1-2; the match to TRBD1 covers 10 bases. Germline CDR1 and CDR2: MNHEY and SMNVEV (reference sequence). Trimming at V came to 3 bases and at J to 8 bases, leaving 9 bases not matched to a gene. The CDR3 is 15 residues long. CDR3 amino acids: CASSFLRTGGGGYTF. The CDR3 DNA follows: TGTGCCAGCAGTTTTCTTAGGACAGGGGGAGGCGGCTACACCTTC.

The chain uses TRBV7-6 and TRBJ2-3; 8 bases line up with TRBD2. The CDR3 extends over 14 amino acids. With V trimmed by 1 base and J by 7 bases, 4 bases remained unmatched. Looked up from germline, CDR1 is SGHVS and CDR2 is FNYEAQ. The CDR3 here is CASSLGGGQHTQYF. The DNA of the CDR3 is TGTGCCAGCAGCTTAGGCGGGGGGCAACATACGCAGTATTTT. The full variable domain, rest sourced from reference TRBV7-6 and TRBJ2-3, is GAGVSQSPRYKVTKRGQDVALRCDPISGHVSLYWYRQALGQGPEFLTYFNYEAQQDKSGLPNDRFSAERPEGSISTLTIQRTEQRDSAMYRCASSLGGGQHTQYFGPGTRLTVL.

The gene calls are TRBV20-1 and TRBJ2-2, with 10 positions matching TRBD2. This CDR3 comprises 14 residues. CDR1 is DFQATT, CDR2 SNEGSKA, per germline (reference sequence). The ends lost 6 bases at V and 6 bases at J; junction bases unmatched: 7. The CDR3 bases are TGCAGTGCCAGGACTAGCGGAGAATCCGGGGAGCTGTTTTTT. As protein: CSARTSGESGELFF.

This clonotype was observed many times. The chain combines TRBV6-1 with TRBJ2-1; D is possibly TRBD2 (6 bases). There are 15 residues in the CDR3. V shed 1 base and J shed 9 bases, with 16 bases lying between them. Germline values: CDR1 MNHNS, CDR2 SASEGT. CDR3 residues: CASSEEEGGRGEQFF. The CDR3 bases are TGTGCCAGCAGTGAAGAGGAGGGAGGCCGGGGTGAGCAGTTCTTC.

Remarks on this clonotype: A much bigger clone sits one base away, suggesting this may be a read error. For the CDR3, the DNA is TGTGCCAGCAGCTTCGGTGGGCACTACGAGCAGTACTTC. The encoded protein is CASSFGGHYEQYF. This sequence joins TRBV7-9 and TRBJ2-7; unclear D gene. The CDR3 extends over 13 amino acids. Germline lookup yields CDR1 SEHNR and CDR2 FQNEAQ (reference sequence). The germline V and J ends were trimmed by 3 bases and 3 bases, with 9 bases remaining between them.

On this clonotype: Possible read error: a much larger clone is one base away. The chain employs TRBV5-1 and TRBJ2-7; no reliable D call. V lost 4 bases and J lost 3, with 11 bases in between. Germline CDR1 and CDR2: SGHRS and YFSETQ. This CDR3 region has 13 residues. CDR3 sequence (DNA): TGCGCCAGCAGCCTAGAACAGTTCTACGAGCAGTACTTC. Protein product: CASSLEQFYEQYF.

The V gene is TRBV9, the J gene TRBJ1-6, with D hard to call. V was cut by 4 bases and J by 7 bases, with 12 bases left in between. Germline CDR1 and CDR2: SGDLS and YYNGEE. The CDR3 loop spans 14 amino acids. CDR3 residues: CASSPGAGNSPLHF. The CDR3 region has the DNA TGTGCCAGCAGCCCTGGTGCGGGCAATTCACCCCTCCACTTT.

This clonotype was seen at least ten times. This chain uses TRBV5-1 with TRBJ2-7; 10 bases are a match to TRBD1. This CDR3 region has 16 residues. Germline CDR1 is SGHRS and CDR2 is YFSETQ. The J segment lost 5 bases and the V segment lost 2 bases, leaving 10 bases of the junction unmatched. The CDR3 region has the DNA TGCGCCAGCAGCTTTACTAGTCGGGACAGGGGCCACGAGCAGTACTTC. Translation gives CASSFTSRDRGHEQYF.

This clonotype was observed many times. The V gene is TRBV20-1, the J gene TRBJ2-5, with a tentative D call TRBD1 (5 bases). The CDR3 is 14 residues long. Germline V CDR1 and CDR2: DFQATT, SNEGSKA (reference sequence). Trimming left V 0 bases short and J 1 base short, with 9 bases between. CDR3 residues: CSARDPRGQETQYF. Written as DNA, the CDR3 is TGCAGTGCTAGAGACCCAAGGGGCCAAGAGACCCAGTACTTC.

This clonotype was picked up a small number of times. V usage is TRBV4-3 and J usage is TRBJ1-1, with 9 nucleotides matching TRBD1. From germline, CDR1 is LGHNA and CDR2 YSLEER. The V segment lost 6 bases and the J segment 6 bases; nucleotides outside the gene matches: 17. The CDR3 totals 17 residues. Here the CDR3 reads CASSDTGGGLLGAEAFF. The CDR3 DNA sequence: TGCGCCAGCAGTGATACAGGGGGCGGGTTGTTGGGCGCTGAAGCTTTCTTT.

The chain carries TRBV19 and TRBJ1-3; the match to TRBD1 covers 7 bases. The CDR3 covers 20 residues. With V trimmed by 9 bases and J by 2 bases, 25 bases remained unmatched. CDR1 is LNHDA, CDR2 SQIVND, per germline (reference sequence). DNA for the CDR3: TGTGCCAGCCGCGGCGACCCGGGACAGCAACTGATAACCACTGGAAACACCATATATTTT. Its translation: CASRGDPGQQLITTGNTIYF.

This clonotype was seen at least ten times. J is TRBJ1-5 and V is TRBV20-1, with a tentative D call TRBD1 (5 bases). The ends were cut back, 0 bases at V and 5 bases at J, with 8 bases in the middle. CDR1 DFQATT and CDR2 SNEGSKA come from the germline V gene (reference sequence). The CDR3 consists of 13 residues. The CDR3 loop is CSARDYRYQPQHF. In DNA form, the CDR3 reads TGCAGTGCTAGAGATTACAGGTATCAGCCCCAGCATTTT.

This clonotype was seen ten or more times. The chain combines TRBV5-1 with TRBJ1-1; 7 positions match TRBD1. Germline V gene data show CDR1 as SGHRS and CDR2 as YFSETQ. V was pared by 4 bases and J by 3 bases, with 6 bases of the junction left unmatched. CDR3 length: 14 amino acids. CDR3 in amino acids: CASSVDRPDTEAFF. The CDR3 DNA reads TGCGCCAGCAGCGTGGACAGGCCGGACACTGAAGCTTTCTTT.

This clonotype was recorded many times. The V and J genes are TRBV4-1 and TRBJ2-7; D possibly uses TRBD1 or TRBD2 (6 bases each). Germline-derived CDR1 and CDR2 are MGHRA and YSYEKL. The CDR3 sequence is 13 residues long. V lost 4 bases and J 4 bases, leaving 11 bases between the germline ends. The chain's CDR3 is CASSLLGGYEQYF. For the CDR3, the DNA is TGCGCCAGCAGCCTCCTAGGGGGGTACGAGCAGTACTTC.